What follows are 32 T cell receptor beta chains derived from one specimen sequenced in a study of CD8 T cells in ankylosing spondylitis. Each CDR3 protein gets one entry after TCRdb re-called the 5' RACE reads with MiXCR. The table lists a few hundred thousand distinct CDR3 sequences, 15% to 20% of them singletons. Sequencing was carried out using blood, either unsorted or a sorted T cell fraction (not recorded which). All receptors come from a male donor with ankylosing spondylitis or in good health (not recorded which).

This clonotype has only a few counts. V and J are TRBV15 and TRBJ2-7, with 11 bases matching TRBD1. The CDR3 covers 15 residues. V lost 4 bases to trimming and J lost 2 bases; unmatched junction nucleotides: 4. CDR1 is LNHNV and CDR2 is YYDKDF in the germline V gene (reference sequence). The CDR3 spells CATSTGTGGPYEQYF. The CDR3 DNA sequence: TGTGCCACCAGCACAGGGACAGGGGGTCCCTACGAGCAGTACTTC. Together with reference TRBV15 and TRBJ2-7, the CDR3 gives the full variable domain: DAMVIQNPRYQVTQFGKPVTLSCSQTLNHNVMYWYQQKSSQAPKLLFHYYDKDFNNEADTPDNFQSRRPNTSFCFLDIRSPGLGDTAMYLCATSTGTGGPYEQYFGPGTRLTVT.

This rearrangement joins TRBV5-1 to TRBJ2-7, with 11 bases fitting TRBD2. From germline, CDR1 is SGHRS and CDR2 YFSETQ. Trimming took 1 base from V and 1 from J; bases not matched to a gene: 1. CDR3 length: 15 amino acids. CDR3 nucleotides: TGCGCCAGCAGCTTGACTAGCGGGAGATCCTACGAGCAGTACTTC. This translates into CASSLTSGRSYEQYF.

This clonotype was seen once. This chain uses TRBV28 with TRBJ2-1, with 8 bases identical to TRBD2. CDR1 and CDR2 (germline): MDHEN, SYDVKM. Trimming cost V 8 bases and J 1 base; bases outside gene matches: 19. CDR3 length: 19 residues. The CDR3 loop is CASRGLGRELGGSYNEQFF. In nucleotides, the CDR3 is TGTGCCAGCCGGGGACTAGGGCGGGAGTTGGGTGGGTCCTACAATGAGCAGTTCTTC.

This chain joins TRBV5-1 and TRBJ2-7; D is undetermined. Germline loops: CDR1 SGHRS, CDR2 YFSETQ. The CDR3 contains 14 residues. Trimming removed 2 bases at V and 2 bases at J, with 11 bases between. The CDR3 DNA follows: TGCGCCAGCAGCTTTCGCTCCAGAACCTACGAGCAGTACTTC. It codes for CASSFRSRTYEQYF. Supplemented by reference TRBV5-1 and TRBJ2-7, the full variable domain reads KAGVTQTPRYLIKTRGQQVTLSCSPISGHRSVSWYQQTPGQGLQFLFEYFSETQRNKGNFPGRFSGRQFSNSRSEMNVSTLELGDSALYLCASSFRSRTYEQYFGPGTRLTVT.

CDR3 loop: CASSPHGIFETQYF. The CDR3 DNA follows: TGTGCCAGCAGCCCACACGGTATCTTTGAGACCCAGTACTTC. V gene TRBV14 combines with J gene TRBJ2-5, with unresolved D. Trimming shortened V by 4 bases and J by 5 bases, and 14 bases separated the two germline ends. CDR1 SGHDN and CDR2 FVKESK come from the germline V gene. The CDR3 has 14 residues.

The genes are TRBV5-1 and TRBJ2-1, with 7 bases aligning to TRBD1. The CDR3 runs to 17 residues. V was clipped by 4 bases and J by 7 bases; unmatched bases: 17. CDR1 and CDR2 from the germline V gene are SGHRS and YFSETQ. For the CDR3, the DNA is TGCGCCAGCAGCCCCGGGACAGATTTTATAATGGTGAATGAGCAGTTCTTC. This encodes CASSPGTDFIMVNEQFF.

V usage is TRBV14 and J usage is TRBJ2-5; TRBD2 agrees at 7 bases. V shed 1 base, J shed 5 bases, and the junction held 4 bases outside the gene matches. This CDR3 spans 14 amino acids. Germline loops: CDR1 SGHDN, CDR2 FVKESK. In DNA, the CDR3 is TGTGCCAGCAGCCAAGGACTAGCCTGGGAGACCCAGTACTTC. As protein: CASSQGLAWETQYF.

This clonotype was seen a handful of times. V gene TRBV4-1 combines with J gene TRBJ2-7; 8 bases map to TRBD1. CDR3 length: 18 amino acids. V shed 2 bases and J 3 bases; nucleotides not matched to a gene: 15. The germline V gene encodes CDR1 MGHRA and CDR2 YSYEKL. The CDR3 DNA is TGCGCCAGCAGCCAAACTATGCTACGGGACAGGTACGGCTACGAGCAGTACTTC. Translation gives CASSQTMLRDRYGYEQYF.

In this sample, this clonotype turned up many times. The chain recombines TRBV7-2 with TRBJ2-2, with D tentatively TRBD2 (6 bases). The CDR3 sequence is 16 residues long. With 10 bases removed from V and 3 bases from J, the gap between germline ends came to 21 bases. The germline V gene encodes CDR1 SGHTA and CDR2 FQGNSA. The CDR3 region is CATETTVGSYTGELFF. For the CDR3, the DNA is TGTGCCACCGAAACCACCGTCGGGAGTTACACCGGGGAGCTGTTTTTT.

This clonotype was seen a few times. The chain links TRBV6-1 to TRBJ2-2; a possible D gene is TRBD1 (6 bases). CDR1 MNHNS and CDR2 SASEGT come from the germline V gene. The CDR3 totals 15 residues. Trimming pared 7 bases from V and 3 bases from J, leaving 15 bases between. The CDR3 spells CASNGQAGDTGELFF. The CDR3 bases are TGTGCCAGCAATGGCCAAGCAGGGGACACCGGGGAGCTGTTTTTT.

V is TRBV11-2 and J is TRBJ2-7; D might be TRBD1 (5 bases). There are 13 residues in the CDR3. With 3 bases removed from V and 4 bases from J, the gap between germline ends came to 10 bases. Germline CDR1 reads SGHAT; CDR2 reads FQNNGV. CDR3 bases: TGTGCCAGCAGCTTTCAGACAGAATACGAGCAGTACTTC. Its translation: CASSFQTEYEQYF.

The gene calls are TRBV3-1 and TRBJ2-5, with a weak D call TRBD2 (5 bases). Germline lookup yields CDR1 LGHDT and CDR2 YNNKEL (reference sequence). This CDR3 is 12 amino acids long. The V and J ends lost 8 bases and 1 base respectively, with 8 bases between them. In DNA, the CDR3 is TGTGCCAGCGAGGCGGGCCAAGAGACCCAGTACTTC. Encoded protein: CASEAGQETQYF.

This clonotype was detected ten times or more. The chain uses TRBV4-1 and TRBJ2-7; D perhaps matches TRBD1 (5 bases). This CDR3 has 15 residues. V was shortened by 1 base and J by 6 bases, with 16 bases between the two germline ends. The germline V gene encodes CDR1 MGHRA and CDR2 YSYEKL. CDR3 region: CASSQVSGLLGEQYF. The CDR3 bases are TGCGCCAGCAGCCAAGTTTCAGGGTTACTTGGCGAGCAGTACTTC.

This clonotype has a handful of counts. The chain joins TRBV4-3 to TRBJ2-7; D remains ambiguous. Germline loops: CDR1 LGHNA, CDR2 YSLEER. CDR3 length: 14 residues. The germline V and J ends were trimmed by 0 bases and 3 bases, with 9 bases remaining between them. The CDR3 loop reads CASSQDYSFYEQYF. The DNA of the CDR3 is TGCGCCAGCAGCCAAGATTACAGCTTCTACGAGCAGTACTTC.

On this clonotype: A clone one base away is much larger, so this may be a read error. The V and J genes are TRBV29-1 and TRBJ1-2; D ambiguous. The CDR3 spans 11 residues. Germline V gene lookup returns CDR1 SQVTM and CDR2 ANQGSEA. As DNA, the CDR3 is TGCAGCGTTGTGGGGAACTATGGCTCCACCTTC. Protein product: CSVVGNYGSTF.

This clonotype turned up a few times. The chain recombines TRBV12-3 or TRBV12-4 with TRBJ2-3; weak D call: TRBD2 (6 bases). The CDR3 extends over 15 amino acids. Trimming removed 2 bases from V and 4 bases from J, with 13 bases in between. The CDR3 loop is CASSLSGEVPDTQYF. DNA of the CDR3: TGTGCCAGCAGTTTAAGTGGGGAGGTGCCAGATACGCAGTATTTT.

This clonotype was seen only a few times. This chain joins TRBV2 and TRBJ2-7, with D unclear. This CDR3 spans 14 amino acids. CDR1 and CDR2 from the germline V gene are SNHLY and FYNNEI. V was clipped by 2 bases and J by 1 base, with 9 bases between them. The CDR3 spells CASSEYAASYEQYF. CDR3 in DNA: TGTGCCAGCAGTGAATACGCAGCTTCCTACGAGCAGTACTTC. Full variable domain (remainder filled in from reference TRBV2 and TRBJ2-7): EPEVTQTPSHQVTQMGQEVILRCVPISNHLYFYWYRQILGQKVEFLVSFYNNEISEKSEIFDDQFSVERPDGSNFTLKIRSTKLEDSAMYFCASSEYAASYEQYFGPGTRLTVT.

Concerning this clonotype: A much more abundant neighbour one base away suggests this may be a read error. This CDR3 is CASSPGTSGRTDTQYF. CDR3 nucleotides: TGTGCCAGCAGCCCCGGGACTAGCGGACGCACAGATACGCAGTATTTT. The chain uses TRBV7-3 and TRBJ2-3; 11 nucleotides align to TRBD2. V was pared by 5 bases and J by 1 base, with 5 bases of the junction left unmatched. Germline CDR1 SGHTA, CDR2 FQGTGA. The CDR3 contains 16 residues.

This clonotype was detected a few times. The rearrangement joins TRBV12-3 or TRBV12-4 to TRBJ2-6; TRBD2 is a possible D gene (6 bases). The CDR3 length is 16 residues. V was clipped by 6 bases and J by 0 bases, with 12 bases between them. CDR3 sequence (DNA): TGTGCCAGCAGGGACCGGGGAGGCTCTGGGGCCAACGTCCTGACTTTC. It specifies CASRDRGGSGANVLTF.

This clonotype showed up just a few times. Here the CDR3 DNA reads TGCAGTGCGAGGAGAGGGGGTACAGATACGCAGTATTTT. Translated: CSARRGGTDTQYF. The V call is TRBV20-1, the J call TRBJ2-3; D perhaps matches TRBD1 (6 bases). The V end lost 6 bases, the J end lost 3 bases, and 13 bases lay between the germline ends. Germline CDR1 and CDR2: DFQATT and SNEGSKA (reference sequence). The CDR3 covers 13 residues.

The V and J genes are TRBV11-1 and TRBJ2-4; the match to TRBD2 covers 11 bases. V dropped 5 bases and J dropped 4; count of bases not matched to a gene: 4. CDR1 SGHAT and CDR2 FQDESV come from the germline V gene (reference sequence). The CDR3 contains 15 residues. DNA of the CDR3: TGTGCCAGCAGCAAGCGGACTAGCGGGAAAAACATTCAGTACTTC. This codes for CASSKRTSGKNIQYF. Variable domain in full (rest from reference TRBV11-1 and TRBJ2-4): EAEVAQSPRYKITEKSQAVAFWCDPISGHATLYWYRQILGQGPELLVQFQDESVVDDSQLPKDRFSAERLKGVDSTLKIQPAELGDSAMYLCASSKRTSGKNIQYFGAGTRLSVL.

CDR3 protein: CASSRTSGTEWEPQYF. The CDR3 DNA reads TGTGCCAGCTCAAGAACTAGCGGGACCGAGTGGGAGCCCCAGTACTTC. V and J are TRBV18 and TRBJ2-5; 10 nucleotides line up with TRBD2. With V trimmed by 5 bases and J by 9 bases, 15 bases remained unmatched. CDR1 and CDR2 from the germline V gene are KGHSH and LQKENI. The CDR3 sequence is 16 residues long.

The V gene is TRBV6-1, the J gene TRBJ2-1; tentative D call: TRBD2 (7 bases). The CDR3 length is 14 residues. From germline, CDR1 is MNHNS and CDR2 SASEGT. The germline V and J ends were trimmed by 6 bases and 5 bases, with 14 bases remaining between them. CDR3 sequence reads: CASRLGGGNNEQFF. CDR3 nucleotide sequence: TGTGCCAGCAGGTTGGGAGGGGGAAACAATGAGCAGTTCTTC.

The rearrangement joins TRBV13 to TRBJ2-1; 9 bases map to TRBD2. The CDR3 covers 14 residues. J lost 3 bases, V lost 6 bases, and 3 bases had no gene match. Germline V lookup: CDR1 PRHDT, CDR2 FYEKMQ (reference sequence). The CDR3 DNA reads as TGTGCCAGCAGAAGGACTAGCGACTACAATGAGCAGTTCTTC. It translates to CASRRTSDYNEQFF.

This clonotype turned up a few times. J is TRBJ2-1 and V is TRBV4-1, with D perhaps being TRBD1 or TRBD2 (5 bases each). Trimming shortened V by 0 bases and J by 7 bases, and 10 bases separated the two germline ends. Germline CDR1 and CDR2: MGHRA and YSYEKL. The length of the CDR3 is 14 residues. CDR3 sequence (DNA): TGCGCCAGCAGCCAAGAGTCGGGGCGGAATGAGCAGTTCTTC. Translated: CASSQESGRNEQFF.

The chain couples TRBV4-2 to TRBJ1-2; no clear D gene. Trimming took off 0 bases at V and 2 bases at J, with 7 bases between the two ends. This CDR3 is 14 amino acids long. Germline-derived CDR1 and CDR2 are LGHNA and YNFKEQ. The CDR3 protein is CASSQDLQNYGYTF. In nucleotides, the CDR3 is TGTGCCAGCAGCCAAGATTTACAGAACTATGGCTACACCTTC.

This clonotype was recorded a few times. CDR3 nucleotides: TGTGCCAGCAGCCAAGCCGGGACTCAGGCAGCCTACAATGAGCAGTTCTTC. Amino acids: CASSQAGTQAAYNEQFF. The chain recombines TRBV12-3 or TRBV12-4 with TRBJ2-1; TRBD2 might be the D (6 bases). The V end was cut by 6 bases, the J end by 2 bases, with 20 bases between. The CDR3 spans 17 residues.

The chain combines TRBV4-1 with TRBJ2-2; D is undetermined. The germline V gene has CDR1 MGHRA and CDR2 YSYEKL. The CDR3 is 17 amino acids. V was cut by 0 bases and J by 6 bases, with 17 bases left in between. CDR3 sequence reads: CASSQDPRFNIAGELFF. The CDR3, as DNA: TGCGCCAGCAGCCAAGATCCAAGGTTTAATATCGCCGGGGAGCTGTTTTTT.

CDR3 in amino acids: CASSYGGAVGKLFF. CDR3 sequence (DNA): TGTGCCAGCAGTTACGGGGGGGCAGTGGGAAAACTGTTTTTT. V and J are TRBV6-5 and TRBJ1-4; perhaps TRBD1 as D (6 bases). The germline CDR1 and CDR2 sequences are MNHEY and SVGAGI. The CDR3 covers 14 residues. Trimming removed 2 bases at V and 10 bases at J, with 14 bases between.

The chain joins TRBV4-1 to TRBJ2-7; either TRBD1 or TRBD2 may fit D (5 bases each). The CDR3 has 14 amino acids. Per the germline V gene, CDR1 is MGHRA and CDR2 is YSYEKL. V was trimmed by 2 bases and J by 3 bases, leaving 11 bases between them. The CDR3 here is CASSQLGPNYEQYF. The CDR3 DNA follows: TGCGCCAGCAGCCAACTGGGACCTAACTACGAGCAGTACTTC.

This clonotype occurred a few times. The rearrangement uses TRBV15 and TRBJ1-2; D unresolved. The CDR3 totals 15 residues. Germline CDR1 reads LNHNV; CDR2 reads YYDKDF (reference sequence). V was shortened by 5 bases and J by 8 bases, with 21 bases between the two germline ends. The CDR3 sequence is CATSPENGGRPGYTF. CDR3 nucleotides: TGTGCCACCAGCCCGGAAAACGGCGGACGTCCCGGCTACACCTTC.

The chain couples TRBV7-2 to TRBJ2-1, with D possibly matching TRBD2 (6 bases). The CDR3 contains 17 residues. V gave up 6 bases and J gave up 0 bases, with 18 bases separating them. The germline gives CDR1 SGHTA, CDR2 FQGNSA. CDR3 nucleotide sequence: TGTGCCAGCAGAGACGGAGGGGTGGGGAGCTCCTACAATGAGCAGTTCTTC. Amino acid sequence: CASRDGGVGSSYNEQFF.